This record covers a single TCR beta chain. As yet, its antigen is unknown. This entry belongs to a study of identical twins. Overall study findings and caveats: Within monozygotic twins, out-of-frame TCR alpha sharing was underestimated by the models.

V was pared by 7 bases and J by 0 bases, with 13 bases between. This CDR3 is built from 15 residues. The cDNA had a unique molecular identifier and a template-switch universal primer site. MiXCR, applied by TCRdb to the 5' RACE reads, yields one record per CDR3 protein. The table lists 460,000 or so distinct CDR3 sequences, 12% to 15% of them singletons. These same records also appear under a second study, on yellow fever vaccine responses in identical twins. This second study says: Reportedly, the response of twins' T cells to the vaccine seemed partly convergent, partly personalized.

This sequence joins TRBV12-3 or TRBV12-4 and TRBJ2-4; no reliable D call. Sequencing was carried out using CD4+ T cells sorted from blood. The receptor was isolated from a woman aged 18-35 years in good health. CDR3 sequence reads: CASTTSVLAKNIQYF. The DNA for the CDR3 is TGTGCCAGCACCACCTCTGTCCTAGCCAAAAACATTCAGTACTTC.